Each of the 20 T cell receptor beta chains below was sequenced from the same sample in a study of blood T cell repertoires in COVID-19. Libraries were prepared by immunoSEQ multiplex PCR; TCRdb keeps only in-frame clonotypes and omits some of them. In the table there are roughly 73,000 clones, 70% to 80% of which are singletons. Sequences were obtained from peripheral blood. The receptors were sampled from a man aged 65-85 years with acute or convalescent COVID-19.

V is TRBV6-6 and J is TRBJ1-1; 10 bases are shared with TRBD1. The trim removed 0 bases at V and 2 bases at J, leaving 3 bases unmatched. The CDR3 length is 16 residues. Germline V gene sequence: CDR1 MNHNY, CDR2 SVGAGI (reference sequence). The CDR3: CASSYSGQGYNTEAFF. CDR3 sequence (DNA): TGTGCCAGCAGTTACTCGGGACAGGGGTACAACACTGAAGCTTTCTTT.

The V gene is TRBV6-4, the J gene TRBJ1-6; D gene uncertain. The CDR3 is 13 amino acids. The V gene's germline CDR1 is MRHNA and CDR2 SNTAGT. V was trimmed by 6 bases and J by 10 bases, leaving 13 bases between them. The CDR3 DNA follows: TGTGCCAGCAGCCCAGAAGGAGGCTCACCCCTCCACTTT. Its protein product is CASSPEGGSPLHF.

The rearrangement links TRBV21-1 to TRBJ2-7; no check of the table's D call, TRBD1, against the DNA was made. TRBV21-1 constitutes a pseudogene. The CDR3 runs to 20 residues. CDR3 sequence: CASSKALLLNPGQGSYEQYF. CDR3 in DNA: TGTGCCAGCAGCAAAGCGCTTCTCCTCAACCCGGGACAGGGGTCCTACGAGCAGTACTTC.

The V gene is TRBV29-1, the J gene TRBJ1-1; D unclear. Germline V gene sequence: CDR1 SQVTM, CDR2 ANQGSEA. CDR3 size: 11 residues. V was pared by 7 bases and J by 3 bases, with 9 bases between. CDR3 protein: CSARLYTEAFF. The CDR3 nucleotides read TGCAGCGCCCGACTCTACACTGAAGCTTTCTTT.

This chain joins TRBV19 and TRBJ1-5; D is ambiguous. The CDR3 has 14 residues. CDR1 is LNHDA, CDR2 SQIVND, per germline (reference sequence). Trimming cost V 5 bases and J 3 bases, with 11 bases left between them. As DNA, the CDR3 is TGTGCCAGTAGTGCGGCCGGATTCAATCAGCCCCAGCATTTT. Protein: CASSAAGFNQPQHF. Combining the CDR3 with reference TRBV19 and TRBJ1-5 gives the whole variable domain DGGITQSPKYLFRKEGQNVTLSCEQNLNHDAMYWYRQDPGQGLRLIYYSQIVNDFQKGDIAEGYSVSREKKESFPLTVTSAQKNPTAFYLCASSAAGFNQPQHFGDGTRLSIL.

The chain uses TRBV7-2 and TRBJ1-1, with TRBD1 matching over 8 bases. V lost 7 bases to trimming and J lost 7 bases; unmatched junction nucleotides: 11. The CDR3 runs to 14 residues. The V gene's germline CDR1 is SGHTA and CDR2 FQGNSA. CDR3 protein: CASTLGDRLLEAFF. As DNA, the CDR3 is TGTGCCAGCACCCTCGGGGACAGGCTACTTGAAGCTTTCTTT.

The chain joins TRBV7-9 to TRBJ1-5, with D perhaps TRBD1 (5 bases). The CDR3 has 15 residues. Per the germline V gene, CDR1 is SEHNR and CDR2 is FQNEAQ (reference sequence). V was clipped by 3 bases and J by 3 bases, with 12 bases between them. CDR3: CASSFGQGDNQPQHF. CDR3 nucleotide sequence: TGTGCCAGCAGCTTTGGGCAGGGTGACAATCAGCCCCAGCATTTT.

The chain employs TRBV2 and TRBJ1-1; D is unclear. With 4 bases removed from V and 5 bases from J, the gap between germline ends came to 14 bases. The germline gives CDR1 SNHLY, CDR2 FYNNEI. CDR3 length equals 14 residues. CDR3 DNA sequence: TGTGCCAGCAGTGCTGTGACTAGCGGGACTGAAGCTTTCTTT. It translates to CASSAVTSGTEAFF.

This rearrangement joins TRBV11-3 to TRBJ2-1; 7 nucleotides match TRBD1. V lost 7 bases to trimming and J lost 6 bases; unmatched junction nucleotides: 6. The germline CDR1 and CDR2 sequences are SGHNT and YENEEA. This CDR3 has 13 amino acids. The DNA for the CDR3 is TGTGCCAGCACCAACAGGGGTCCCAATGAGCAGTTCTTC. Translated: CASTNRGPNEQFF.

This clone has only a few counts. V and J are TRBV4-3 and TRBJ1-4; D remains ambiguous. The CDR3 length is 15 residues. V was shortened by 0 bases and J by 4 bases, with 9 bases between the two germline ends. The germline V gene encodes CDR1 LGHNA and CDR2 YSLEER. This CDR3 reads CASSQDLSFNEKLFF. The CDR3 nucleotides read TGCGCCAGCAGCCAAGATTTGTCCTTTAATGAAAAACTGTTTTTT.

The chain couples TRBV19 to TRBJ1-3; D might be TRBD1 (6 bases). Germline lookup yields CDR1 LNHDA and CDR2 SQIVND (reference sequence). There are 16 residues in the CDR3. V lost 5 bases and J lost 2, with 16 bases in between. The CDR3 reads CASSPPSGTPGNTIYF. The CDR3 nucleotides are TGTGCCAGTAGTCCGCCTTCCGGGACACCTGGAAACACCATATATTTT.

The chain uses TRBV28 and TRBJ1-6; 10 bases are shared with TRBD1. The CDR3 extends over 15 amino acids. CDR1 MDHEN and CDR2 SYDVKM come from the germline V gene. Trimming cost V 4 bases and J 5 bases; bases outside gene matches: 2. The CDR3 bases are TGTGCCAGCAGTTCCGGGACAGGGGATAATTCACCCCTCCACTTT. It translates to CASSSGTGDNSPLHF.

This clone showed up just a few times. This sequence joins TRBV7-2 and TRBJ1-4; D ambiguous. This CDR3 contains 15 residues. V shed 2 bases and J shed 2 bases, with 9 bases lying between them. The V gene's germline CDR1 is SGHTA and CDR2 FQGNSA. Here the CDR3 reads CASSLLPGTNEKLFF. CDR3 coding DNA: TGTGCCAGCAGCTTACTCCCCGGGACTAATGAAAAACTGTTTTTT.

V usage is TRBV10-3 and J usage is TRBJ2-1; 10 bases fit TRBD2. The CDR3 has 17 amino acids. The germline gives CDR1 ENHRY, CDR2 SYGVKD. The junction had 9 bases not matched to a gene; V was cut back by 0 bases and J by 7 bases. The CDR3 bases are TGTGCCATCAGTGAGTCCTCTAGCGGGAGTGGAGTGAATGAGCAGTTCTTC. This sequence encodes CAISESSSGSGVNEQFF.

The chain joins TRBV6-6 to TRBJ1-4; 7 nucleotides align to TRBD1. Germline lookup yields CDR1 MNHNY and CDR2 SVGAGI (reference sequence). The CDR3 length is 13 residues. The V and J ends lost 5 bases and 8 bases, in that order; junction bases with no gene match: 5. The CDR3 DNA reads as TGTGCCAGCAGTATTGACAGGGCGGAAAAACTGTTTTTT. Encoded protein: CASSIDRAEKLFF.

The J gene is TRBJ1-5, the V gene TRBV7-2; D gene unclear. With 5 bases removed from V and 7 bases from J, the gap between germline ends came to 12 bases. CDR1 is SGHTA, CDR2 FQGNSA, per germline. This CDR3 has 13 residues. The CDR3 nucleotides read TGTGCCAGCAGCCCATACAGTATCCAGCCCCAGCATTTT. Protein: CASSPYSIQPQHF.

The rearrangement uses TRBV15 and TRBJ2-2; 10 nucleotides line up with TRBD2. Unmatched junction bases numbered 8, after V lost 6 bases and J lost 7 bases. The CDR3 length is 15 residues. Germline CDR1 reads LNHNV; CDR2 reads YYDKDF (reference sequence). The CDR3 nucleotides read TGTGCCACCAGTACAGGGAGACTAGCGGGCGGGGAGCTGTTTTTT. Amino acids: CATSTGRLAGGELFF.

The CDR3 loop reads CASSYTGWAEAFF. The CDR3 coding sequence is TGCGCCAGCAGCTACACAGGGTGGGCTGAAGCTTTCTTT. This chain links TRBV4-1 with TRBJ1-1; D may be TRBD1 (6 bases). CDR3 length: 13 amino acids. CDR1 is MGHRA and CDR2 is YSYEKL in the germline V gene. The germline V and J ends were trimmed by 5 bases and 6 bases, with 13 bases remaining between them.

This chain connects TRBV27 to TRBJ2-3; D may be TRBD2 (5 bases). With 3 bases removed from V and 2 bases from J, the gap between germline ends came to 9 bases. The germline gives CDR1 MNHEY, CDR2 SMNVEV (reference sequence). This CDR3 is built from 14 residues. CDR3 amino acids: CASSFGAVTDTQYF. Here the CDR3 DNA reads TGTGCCAGCAGTTTCGGAGCGGTCACAGATACGCAGTATTTT.

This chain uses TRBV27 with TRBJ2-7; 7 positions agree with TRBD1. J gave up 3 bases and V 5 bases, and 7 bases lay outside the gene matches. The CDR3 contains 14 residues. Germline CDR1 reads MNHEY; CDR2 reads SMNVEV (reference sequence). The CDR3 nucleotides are TGTGCCAGCAGTGGAACCAGGGGGAGCTACGAGCAGTACTTC. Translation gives CASSGTRGSYEQYF.